One and the same sample provided the 25 T cell receptor beta chains below, sequenced in a study of T-cell reconstitution after alpha-beta-depleted transplantation in children (dated by TCRdb to the mid-2010s). Library preparation employed PCR. The sample was run on an Illumina HiSeq 2500. TCR libraries were prepared with molecular barcoding, using unique molecular identifiers to normalize TCRbeta repertoire quantification. TCRdb reprocessing: public reads trimmed at Q25 with fastp, clones called with MiXCR, in-frame beta chains kept. Here each entry gathers all rows of one CDR3 protein and keeps the most common genes and DNA. Here the sample has 55,000 to 85,000 distinct CDR3 sequences; roughly 10% occur a single time. Of the sample, less than 15% falls within the top ten clones. This specimen's treatment or condition label, interpreted: allogeneic hematopoietic cell transplantation with graft depleted of TCRalphabeta T cells and CD19 B cells.

The sample consisted of PBMCs, taken before TCRalphabeta/CD19-depleted stem cell transplant. The receptors stem from a boy between 10 and 17 years old with acute myeloid leukemia, due to receive a stem cell transplant.

This clonotype showed up many times. The gene calls are TRBV5-1 and TRBJ1-4; tentatively, D is TRBD1 (6 bases). The germline V gene encodes CDR1 SGHRS and CDR2 YFSETQ. This CDR3 has 15 residues. Trimming pared 0 bases from V and 0 bases from J, leaving 6 bases between. The CDR3, as DNA: TGCGCCAGCAGCTTGGAGGGGGCAACTAATGAAAAACTGTTTTTT. This gives the protein CASSLEGATNEKLFF.

By sample fraction, this clonotype is medium-sized. The chain couples TRBV6-5 to TRBJ2-1; a possible D gene is TRBD2 (6 bases). V was cut by 1 base and J by 6 bases, with 13 bases left in between. The CDR3 is 15 amino acids. Germline V gives CDR1 MNHEY, CDR2 SVGAGI. This CDR3 reads CASSYYGSAGNEQFF. For the CDR3, the DNA is TGTGCCAGCAGTTACTACGGGAGTGCAGGCAATGAGCAGTTCTTC.

The sample holds many counts of this clonotype. The rearrangement joins TRBV29-1 to TRBJ2-5; 10 bases line up with TRBD2. V shed 6 bases and J 4 bases; nucleotides not matched to a gene: 8. This CDR3 is built from 14 residues. Germline-derived CDR1 and CDR2 are SQVTM and ANQGSEA. CDR3 DNA: TGCAGCGTGGAAACTAGCGGGATCCGAGAGACCCAGTACTTC. Protein product: CSVETSGIRETQYF. Drawing the rest from reference TRBV29-1 and TRBJ2-5, the complete variable domain is SAVISQKPSRDICQRGTSLTIQCQVDSQVTMMFWYRQQPGQSLTLIATANQGSEATYESGFVIDKFPISRPNLTFSTLTVSNMSPEDSSIYLCSVETSGIRETQYFGPGTRLLVL.

In this sample, this clonotype turned up many times. The gene calls are TRBV29-1 and TRBJ2-5; possible D gene TRBD2, 5 bases. CDR1 is SQVTM, CDR2 ANQGSEA, per germline. This CDR3 is 12 amino acids long. V shed 8 bases and J shed 4 bases, with 14 bases lying between them. The CDR3 nucleotides read TGCAGCAACCAGGACGGAGGAGAGACCCAGTACTTC. Amino acids: CSNQDGGETQYF.

This clonotype was observed at least ten times. The chain is built from TRBV12-3 or TRBV12-4 and TRBJ1-5, with D possibly matching TRBD1 (6 bases). Trimming took off 6 bases at V and 7 bases at J, with 13 bases between the two ends. The CDR3 spans 13 residues. In DNA form, the CDR3 reads TGTGCCAGCAGCCCCGACAGGTACCAGCCCCAGCATTTT. Protein: CASSPDRYQPQHF.

V and J are TRBV5-4 and TRBJ2-1; tentative D call: TRBD2 (6 bases). The length of the CDR3 is 14 residues. Germline CDR1 and CDR2: SGHNT and YYREEE (reference sequence). The V and J ends lost 4 bases and 10 bases respectively, with 18 bases between them. CDR3 residues: CASSPRTTEGEQFF. DNA for the CDR3: TGTGCCAGCAGCCCCCGGACTACCGAAGGGGAGCAGTTCTTC.

This clonotype was recorded at least ten times. Here the CDR3 DNA reads TGCAGCGTTGATAGGGGATGGAATGAAGCTTTCTTT. Translated, it gives CSVDRGWNEAFF. The V gene is TRBV29-1, the J gene TRBJ1-1; weak D call: TRBD1 (5 bases). Germline V lookup: CDR1 SQVTM, CDR2 ANQGSEA. CDR3 length: 12 residues. Trimming cost V 3 bases and J 7 bases, with 12 bases left between them.

This clonotype was counted at least ten times. The chain has TRBV5-1 and TRBJ2-5; the match to TRBD2 covers 9 bases. V lost 1 base to trimming and J lost 2 bases; unmatched junction nucleotides: 6. The CDR3 consists of 16 residues. Germline V gene data show CDR1 as SGHRS and CDR2 as YFSETQ. The DNA of the CDR3 is TGCGCCAGCAGCTTGACCTTAGCGGGGGTGCAAGAGACCCAGTACTTC. As protein: CASSLTLAGVQETQYF.

J is TRBJ2-1 and V is TRBV2; D may correspond to TRBD1 or TRBD2 (5 bases each). This CDR3 spans 16 amino acids. Germline V CDR1 and CDR2: SNHLY, FYNNEI. The germline V and J ends were trimmed by 7 bases and 3 bases, with 19 bases remaining between them. This CDR3 is CASTRDLTWNYNEQFF. For the CDR3, the DNA is TGTGCCAGCACCCGGGACCTCACCTGGAACTACAATGAGCAGTTCTTC.

In this sample, this clonotype turned up many times. The gene calls are TRBV6-5 and TRBJ2-7, with D perhaps matching TRBD1 (5 bases). V was cut by 0 bases and J by 0 bases, with 9 bases left in between. CDR3 length: 15 residues. Germline-derived CDR1 and CDR2 are MNHEY and SVGAGI. In nucleotides, the CDR3 is TGTGCCAGCAGTTACTCAGGGGCGGACTCCTACGAGCAGTACTTC. Its protein product is CASSYSGADSYEQYF.

The V gene is TRBV19, the J gene TRBJ1-6, with a possible D match to TRBD1 (6 bases). V was cut by 4 bases and J by 7 bases, with 8 bases left in between. This CDR3 is built from 13 residues. Germline V gene data show CDR1 as LNHDA and CDR2 as SQIVND (reference sequence). The CDR3 region is CASSTDSNSPLHF. In DNA form, the CDR3 reads TGTGCCAGTAGTACGGACAGCAATTCACCCCTCCACTTT.

This clonotype has a count of ten or more. The chain is built from TRBV3-1 and TRBJ2-2, with 11 bases aligning to TRBD2. The junction had 12 bases not matched to a gene; V was cut back by 0 bases and J by 3 bases. CDR1 and CDR2 from the germline V gene are LGHDT and YNNKEL (reference sequence). The CDR3 sequence is 20 residues long. CDR3 amino acids: CASSQDRVLAGGPDTGELFF. CDR3 nucleotides: TGTGCCAGCAGCCAAGATCGGGTGCTAGCGGGAGGCCCAGACACCGGGGAGCTGTTTTTT. Drawing the rest from reference TRBV3-1 and TRBJ2-2, the complete variable domain is DTAVSQTPKYLVTQMGNDKSIKCEQNLGHDTMYWYKQDSKKFLKIMFSYNNKELIINETVPNRFSPKSPDKAHLNLHINSLELGDSAVYFCASSQDRVLAGGPDTGELFFGEGSRLTVL.

This clonotype appeared many times. V usage is TRBV6-1 and J usage is TRBJ2-1; D might be TRBD2 (5 bases). The CDR3 is 15 residues long. Germline assignment: CDR1 MNHNS and CDR2 SASEGT. V lost 7 bases and J 0 bases, leaving 13 bases between the germline ends. As DNA, the CDR3 is TGTGCCAGCAAAGAAGGCGGAGGCTCCTACAATGAGCAGTTCTTC. This gives the protein CASKEGGGSYNEQFF.

The V call is TRBV29-1, the J call TRBJ2-1, with 11 bases identical to TRBD2. CDR3 length: 18 amino acids. V dropped 0 bases and J dropped 8; count of bases not matched to a gene: 15. CDR1 SQVTM and CDR2 ANQGSEA come from the germline V gene. Here the CDR3 DNA reads TGCAGCGTTGAAGATCCCCTAGCGGGGGGTGCCTCCCTCGATGAGCAGTTCTTC. Translation gives CSVEDPLAGGASLDEQFF.

This clonotype was observed at least ten times. V and J are TRBV12-3 or TRBV12-4 and TRBJ1-3; 7 bases line up with TRBD1. V gave up 6 bases and J gave up 7 bases; unmatched junction bases: 12. The CDR3 spans 15 residues. The CDR3 is CASRLDRTGGNTIYF. DNA of the CDR3: TGTGCCAGCAGACTGGACAGGACGGGTGGGAACACCATATATTTT.

This clonotype was detected many times. The V gene is TRBV27, the J gene TRBJ2-1; 8 bases fit TRBD2. The CDR3 has 14 amino acids. The germline CDR1 and CDR2 sequences are MNHEY and SMNVEV (reference sequence). With V trimmed by 1 base and J by 6 bases, 2 bases remained unmatched. CDR3 bases: TGTGCCAGCAGTTTATGGCTAGCGGGCAATGAGCAGTTCTTC. Amino acids: CASSLWLAGNEQFF.

This clonotype was found many times. The chain couples TRBV5-6 to TRBJ1-5; D is possibly TRBD1 (5 bases). Germline V gene sequence: CDR1 SGHDT, CDR2 YYEEEE. Deletions cut 3 bases from V and 0 bases from J, with 7 bases between. CDR3 size: 14 residues. This CDR3 reads CASSSTVSNQPQHF. The DNA for the CDR3 is TGTGCCAGCAGCTCGACAGTTAGCAATCAGCCCCAGCATTTT.

This clonotype was counted at least ten times. The chain joins TRBV12-3 or TRBV12-4 to TRBJ2-1; D unresolved. CDR3 length equals 13 residues. Trimming stripped 6 bases from V and 6 bases from J, with 12 bases between. This CDR3 is CASRGSSGNEQFF. CDR3 coding DNA: TGTGCCAGCAGAGGCAGTTCGGGCAATGAGCAGTTCTTC.

This clonotype was seen ten or more times. V is TRBV20-1 and J is TRBJ1-4; 8 bases are a match to TRBD1. Germline V lookup: CDR1 DFQATT, CDR2 SNEGSKA (reference sequence). Losses at the gene ends were 6 bases for V and 8 bases for J; bases not matched to a gene: 11. The CDR3 contains 14 residues. Here the CDR3 reads CSAPTTGVGEKLFF. The CDR3 bases are TGCAGTGCCCCGACGACAGGGGTGGGCGAAAAACTGTTTTTT.

At least ten counts were recorded for this clonotype. The chain employs TRBV7-9 and TRBJ1-1, with D possibly being TRBD1 (5 bases). The CDR3 sequence is 14 residues long. Germline V gene lookup returns CDR1 SEHNR and CDR2 FQNEAQ (reference sequence). Trimming cost V 5 bases and J 4 bases, with 14 bases left between them. This CDR3 is CASSEQGLGTEAFF. The CDR3 nucleotides read TGTGCCAGCAGCGAGCAGGGTCTGGGCACTGAAGCTTTCTTT. The complete variable domain, with remaining parts taken from reference TRBV7-9 and TRBJ1-1, reads DTGVSQNPRHKITKRGQNVTFRCDPISEHNRLYWYRQTLGQGPEFLTYFQNEAQLEKSRLLSDRFSAERPKGSFSTLEIQRTEQGDSAMYLCASSEQGLGTEAFFGQGTRLTVV.

This clonotype appeared many times. The CDR3 DNA sequence: TGCAGCGTTGCCCCGTGGGACACTGAAGCTTTCTTT. As protein: CSVAPWDTEAFF. This chain links TRBV29-1 with TRBJ1-1; D is undetermined. CDR1 and CDR2 (germline): SQVTM, ANQGSEA. The CDR3 contains 12 residues. V gave up 4 bases and J gave up 3 bases, with 9 bases separating them.

This clonotype has a count of ten or more. The rearrangement joins TRBV28 to TRBJ1-2; unclear D gene. V shed 6 bases and J shed 4 bases, with 18 bases lying between them. This CDR3 has 15 amino acids. Germline V gene lookup returns CDR1 MDHEN and CDR2 SYDVKM. DNA for the CDR3: TGTGCCAGCAGCCCCTTCTCGAGGGCAGTCTATGGCTACACCTTC. It is translated as CASSPFSRAVYGYTF.

This clonotype was observed at least ten times. The rearrangement joins TRBV21-1 to TRBJ2-3; the listed D gene, TRBD2, was not tested against the DNA. TRBV21-1 is a recognized pseudogene. The CDR3 is made up of 16 amino acids. The CDR3 sequence: CASSKLASGYTDTQYF. The CDR3 region has the DNA TGTGCCAGCAGCAAACTTGCTAGCGGATACACAGATACGCAGTATTTT.

Remarks on this clonotype: A read error may be the cause here, since a much bigger clone is one base away. V is TRBV12-3 or TRBV12-4 and J is TRBJ2-3, with a tentative D call TRBD1 (6 bases). There are 18 residues in the CDR3. CDR3 protein: CACSFVLGTRGRADTQYF. CDR3 DNA: TGTGCCTGCAGTTTCGTCCTCGGGACACGGGGTCGGGCAGATACGCAGTATTTT.

This clonotype was seen ten or more times. J is TRBJ2-3 and V is TRBV5-1; a weak D match, TRBD2 (6 bases). The length of the CDR3 is 14 residues. Trimming shortened V by 7 bases and J by 2 bases, and 14 bases separated the two germline ends. In germline, CDR1 is SGHRS, CDR2 YFSETQ. The CDR3 region has the DNA TGCGCCAGCCATATAGCGGAGTACACAGATACGCAGTATTTT. It translates to CASHIAEYTDTQYF.